This TCR beta chain emerged from a study of beta chain features in type 1 diabetes. This CDR3 spans 16 amino acids. V lost 7 bases and J lost 6; bases outside the gene matches: 13. The germline gives CDR1 LNHDA, CDR2 SQIVND (reference sequence). The investigators reverse transcribed all of the isolated RNA, so they sequenced expressed TCRB transcripts. Using immunoSEQ multiplex PCR, the repertoire was profiled, and TCRdb retains in-frame clones only, with some absent. The profile covers around 320,000 clones, with 13% to 15% appearing a single time and 6.7% taken by the ten largest. The chain links TRBV19 to TRBJ2-3; 10 nucleotides line up with TRBD2. This TCR came from a man younger than 45 in good health. Sequencing was done on a sample of central memory CD4+ T cells from blood. The chain's CDR3 is CASTPGTSVRADTQYF. The CDR3 DNA reads TGTGCCAGTACCCCCGGGACTAGCGTGAGGGCGGATACGCAGTATTTT. The full variable domain, in which reference TRBV19 and TRBJ2-3 provide the parts outside the CDR3, is DGGITQSPKYLFRKEGQNVTLSCEQNLNHDAMYWYRQDPGQGLRLIYYSQIVNDFQKGDIAEGYSVSREKKESFPLTVTSAQKNPTAFYLCASTPGTSVRADTQYFGPGTRLTVL.